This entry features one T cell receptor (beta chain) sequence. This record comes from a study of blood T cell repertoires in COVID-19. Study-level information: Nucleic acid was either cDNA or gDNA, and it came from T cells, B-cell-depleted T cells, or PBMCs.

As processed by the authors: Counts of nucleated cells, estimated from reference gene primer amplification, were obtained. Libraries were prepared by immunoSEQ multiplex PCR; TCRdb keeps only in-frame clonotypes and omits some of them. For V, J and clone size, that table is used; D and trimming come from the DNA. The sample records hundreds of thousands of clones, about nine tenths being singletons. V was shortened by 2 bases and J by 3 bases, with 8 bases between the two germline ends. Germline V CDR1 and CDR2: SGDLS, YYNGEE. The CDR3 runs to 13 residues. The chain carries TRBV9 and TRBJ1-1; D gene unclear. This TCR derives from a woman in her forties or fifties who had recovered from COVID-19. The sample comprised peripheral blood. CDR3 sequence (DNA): TGTGCCAGCAGCGTCGGAGCGGACACTGAAGCTTTCTTT. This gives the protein CASSVGADTEAFF.